The sequence of this T cell receptor beta chain was determined in a study of graft-versus-host responses after intestinal transplantation. As for the study in general: Anti-thymocyte globulin was used for induction in all recipients, who then took tacrolimus and steroids for approximately 3 years.

Measured with immunoSEQ multiplex PCR; TCRdb has only the in-frame clones, and not every one. This sample yields around 33,000 clones, of which just under 95% are seen a single time; approximately 0.8% belongs to the top ten. This clone appeared a few times. What it binds is unknown. Study results and limitations: Clonal ratios of graft-versus-host to host-versus-graft in allografts were high for patients exhibiting graft-donor T cell macrochimerism. GvH clones surfaced in recipient marrow, some emerging earlier in ileum or blood.

The length of the CDR3 is 16 residues. Trimming removed 3 bases at V and 0 bases at J, with 11 bases between. CDR1 and CDR2 (germline): ENHRY, SYGVKD. The specimen was PBMCs, collected 16 days after intestinal transplant. The genes are TRBV10-3 and TRBJ1-4; D unresolved. This sequence was found in a human patient who received an intestinal transplant, so some T cells may come from the graft donor. The CDR3 nucleotides are TGTGCCATCAGTGAAAGACAACTGTCAACTAATGAAAAACTGTTTTTT. Its translation: CAISERQLSTNEKLFF.